This T cell receptor beta chain emerged from a study of OX40 agonist ivuxolimab in advanced cancers. Here immunoSEQ multiplex PCR was the method, and the copy in TCRdb shows in-frame clones only, minus some. The repertoire consists of approximately 50,000 clones, with 70% to 90% occurring once and the leading ten covering approximately 0.61%. Germline V gene sequence: CDR1 SNHLY, CDR2 FYNNEI. Trimming removed 2 bases from V and 2 bases from J, with 6 bases in between. The CDR3 length is 13 residues. Study results and caveats: Mean expanded clone counts were higher in CD8+ than CD4+ T cells. Doses of 0.1 to 3.0 mg/kg were accompanied by clonal expansion of CD4+ and CD8+ blood T cells by week 6.

Comments on this clone: As yet, its antigen is unknown.

Patients with a history of autoimmune disease or on systemic immunosuppression were excluded. The clonotype originates from an adult with an advanced solid tumor such as melanoma, head and neck, liver or kidney cancer. The specimen was CD4+ or CD8+ T cells sorted from blood, collected in a trial of the OX40 agonist ivuxolimab. The chain has TRBV2 and TRBJ1-2; no clear D. CDR3 bases: TGTGCCAGCAGTGAACATAGCAACTATGGCTACACCTTC. This gives the protein CASSEHSNYGYTF.